This T cell receptor (beta chain) is from a study of cytomegalovirus exposure and HLA in healthy donors. For the study at large: A later analysis reported the 100 to 150 validation repertoires used the same platform as the 550 to 700 first-cohort repertoires.

The donors were in the roughly 110-subject validation cohort; that cohort was separate from the approximately 700-subject first cohort. The V gene lost 5 bases and the J gene lost 2 bases, with 13 bases spanning the gap. This CDR3 spans 14 amino acids. Per germline, CDR1 MNHEY and CDR2 SMNVEV (reference sequence). Sequenced by immunoSEQ multiplex PCR; TCRdb stores in-frame clones only, minus some. The sample yields 200,000 or so clones, more than 75% seen once. Worth noting for this clone: Its antigen is undetermined.

Study outcomes and limitations: Rare sequences made up most TCRs, while some public TCRs were found in many donors. Subsequent analysis found a tendency for first-cohort TCR clusters to co-occur within the 100 to 150 validation repertoires.

This receptor was identified in a woman in her late teens or twenties in good health and CMV-seropositive. The V call is TRBV27, the J call TRBJ2-7; possibly TRBD1 for D (5 bases). Sequenced sample: PBMCs. The CDR3 region has the DNA TGTGCCAGCAGTCCCCCCGACAGTACCTACGAGCAGTACTTC. Translated: CASSPPDSTYEQYF.